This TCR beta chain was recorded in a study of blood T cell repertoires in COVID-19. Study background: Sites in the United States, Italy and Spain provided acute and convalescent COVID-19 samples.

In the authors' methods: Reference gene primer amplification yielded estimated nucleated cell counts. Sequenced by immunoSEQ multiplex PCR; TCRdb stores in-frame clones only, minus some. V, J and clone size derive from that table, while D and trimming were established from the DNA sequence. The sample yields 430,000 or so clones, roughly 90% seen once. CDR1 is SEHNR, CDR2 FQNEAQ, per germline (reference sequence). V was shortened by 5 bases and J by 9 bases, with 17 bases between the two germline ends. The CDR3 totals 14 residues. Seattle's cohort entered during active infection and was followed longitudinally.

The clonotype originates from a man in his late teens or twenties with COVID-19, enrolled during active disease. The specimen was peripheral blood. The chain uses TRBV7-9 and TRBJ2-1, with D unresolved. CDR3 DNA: TGTGCCAGCAGCCTAGGGTTCGCTAGAGGTGAGCAGTTCTTC. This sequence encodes CASSLGFARGEQFF.